Below, 27 T cell receptor beta chains from the same sample are listed, as sequenced in a study of TIL therapy for anti-PD-1-resistant metastatic lung cancer. This was the immunoSEQ v3 assay. Repertoires were generated with immunoSEQ multiplex PCR, while TCRdb's copy carries only in-frame clones and drops some. The data hold more than 45,000 clones, with less than 75% observed a single time. Time point noted: pre-treatment sample, taken before nivolumab and TIL therapy. Specimen: blood, collected at baseline. These receptors came from a person between 25 and 80 years old with non-small cell lung cancer.

The rearrangement links TRBV29-1 to TRBJ2-1; the match to TRBD2 covers 14 bases. The germline V gene has CDR1 SQVTM and CDR2 ANQGSEA. The V segment lost 5 bases and the J segment 8 bases; nucleotides outside the gene matches: 8. The CDR3 is made up of 15 amino acids. The CDR3 reads CSVRTSGGFVDEQFF. The CDR3 nucleotides read TGCAGCGTTCGGACTAGCGGGGGGTTTGTGGATGAGCAGTTCTTC.

This clone was detected only a few times. The V gene is TRBV2, the J gene TRBJ1-2, with 7 bases matching TRBD1. V shed 3 bases, J shed 6 bases, and the junction held 7 bases outside the gene matches. Germline V gene sequence: CDR1 SNHLY, CDR2 FYNNEI. CDR3 size: 14 residues. This chain's CDR3 is CASSDGTAADGYTF. The CDR3 DNA reads as TGTGCCAGCAGTGACGGGACAGCCGCGGATGGCTACACCTTC.

V gene TRBV5-1 combines with J gene TRBJ1-1; the D gene is possibly TRBD1 (6 bases). V dropped 2 bases and J dropped 2 bases, with 13 bases sitting between them. This CDR3 contains 15 residues. CDR1 SGHRS and CDR2 YFSETQ come from the germline V gene. The CDR3 protein is CASSFTGTFNTEAFF. Here the CDR3 DNA reads TGCGCCAGCAGCTTTACCGGGACATTCAACACTGAAGCTTTCTTT.

The V gene is TRBV5-6, the J gene TRBJ2-2, with unresolved D. Trimming cost V 1 base and J 0 bases, with 7 bases left between them. Germline lookup yields CDR1 SGHDT and CDR2 YYEEEE. The length of the CDR3 is 15 residues. This chain's CDR3 is CASSLWLPNTGELFF. The CDR3 DNA sequence: TGTGCCAGCAGCTTGTGGCTTCCGAACACCGGGGAGCTGTTTTTT.

The chain carries TRBV7-2 and TRBJ1-6, with TRBD1 matching over 7 bases. From germline, CDR1 is SGHTA and CDR2 FQGNSA. With 2 bases clipped from V and 6 bases from J, the junction kept 1 base outside the gene matches. CDR3 length: 14 residues. The CDR3 nucleotides are TGTGCCAGCAGCTTAAGACAGGGTAATTCACCCCTCCACTTT. It encodes CASSLRQGNSPLHF.

The genes are TRBV27 and TRBJ2-7; D remains unclear. This CDR3 spans 15 amino acids. Trimming removed 0 bases from V and 2 bases from J, with 11 bases in between. Germline loops: CDR1 MNHEY, CDR2 SMNVEV (reference sequence). CDR3 sequence reads: CASSLSWPNTYEQYF. CDR3 DNA sequence: TGTGCCAGCAGTTTATCGTGGCCAAATACCTACGAGCAGTACTTC.

The chain employs TRBV6-1 and TRBJ1-1; D call uncertain. This CDR3 region has 12 residues. With 4 bases removed from V and 0 bases from J, the gap between germline ends came to 3 bases. CDR1 is MNHNS and CDR2 is SASEGT in the germline V gene. CDR3 residues: CASSGVNTEAFF. The CDR3 DNA reads TGTGCCAGCAGTGGGGTGAACACTGAAGCTTTCTTT.

In this sample, this clone turned up a few times. This chain joins TRBV6-5 and TRBJ1-5, with D unclear. Trimming left V 2 bases short and J 2 bases short, with 10 bases between. CDR1 and CDR2 (germline): MNHEY, SVGAGI. The CDR3 covers 15 residues. CDR3 DNA sequence: TGTGCCAGCAGTTACGATGGGTCCCGCAATCAGCCCCAGCATTTT. Translating it yields CASSYDGSRNQPQHF.

With regard to this clone: Since the CDR3 does not end with the conserved phenylalanine or tryptophan, this likely comes from a read error. V usage is TRBV10-3 and J usage is TRBJ1-2, with TRBD1 identical over 11 bases. V trimming: 4 bases; J trimming: 8 bases; junction bases outside the gene matches: 6. Germline V gives CDR1 ENHRY, CDR2 SYGVKD. This CDR3 is built from 14 residues. The CDR3 DNA reads as TGTGCCATCAGTGTGGACAGGGGGCTGGGGGGCTACACCCTC. It is translated as CAISVDRGLGGYTL.

This clone was detected once. This chain joins TRBV15 and TRBJ1-2; 8 bases are shared with TRBD1. CDR3 length: 15 residues. In germline, CDR1 is LNHNV, CDR2 YYDKDF (reference sequence). Germline trimming cut 0 bases from V and 2 bases from J; bases unmatched to any gene: 2. CDR3 DNA sequence: TGTGCCACCAGCAGAGATCCAGGGGGCAACTATGGCTACACCTTC. Protein: CATSRDPGGNYGYTF.

The chain recombines TRBV5-1 with TRBJ2-1; D is possibly TRBD1 (5 bases). Germline V gene data show CDR1 as SGHRS and CDR2 as YFSETQ. The V gene lost 0 bases and the J gene lost 15 bases, with 13 bases spanning the gap. The CDR3 sequence is 12 residues long. CDR3 coding DNA: TGCGCCAGCAGCTTGGGGACAAGCTCGGTGTTCTTC. Protein sequence: CASSLGTSSVFF.

This rearrangement joins TRBV7-2 to TRBJ2-5; no clear D. This CDR3 is built from 14 residues. Germline assignment: CDR1 SGHTA and CDR2 FQGNSA. Trimming took off 2 bases at V and 4 bases at J, with 11 bases between the two ends. The CDR3 here is CASSLMTLRETQYF. CDR3 in DNA: TGTGCCAGCAGCTTAATGACACTACGAGAGACCCAGTACTTC.

This chain links TRBV30 with TRBJ2-7, with unresolved D. From germline, CDR1 is GTSNPN and CDR2 SVGIG (reference sequence). Trimming removed 1 base from V and 3 bases from J, with 7 bases in between. The CDR3 is 12 residues long. In DNA form, the CDR3 reads TGTGCCTGGAGTGGCTATTTCTACGAGCAGTACTTC. Translation gives CAWSGYFYEQYF.

The chain carries TRBV4-2 and TRBJ1-4; 9 nucleotides line up with TRBD1. The CDR3 has 16 residues. Germline trimming cut 3 bases from V and 7 bases from J; bases unmatched to any gene: 9. Germline V gene data show CDR1 as LGHNA and CDR2 as YNFKEQ. The CDR3 nucleotides are TGTGCCAGCAGCCATCCCCAACAGGGGGCGAGTGAAAAACTGTTTTTT. Its translation: CASSHPQQGASEKLFF.

J is TRBJ2-3 and V is TRBV27, with D possibly matching TRBD1 (5 bases). V was trimmed by 6 bases and J by 0 bases, leaving 16 bases between them. This CDR3 is 16 amino acids long. Germline lookup yields CDR1 MNHEY and CDR2 SMNVEV (reference sequence). The CDR3 loop reads CASRLFQGLSTDTQYF. The CDR3 region has the DNA TGTGCCAGCAGACTTTTTCAGGGTTTGAGCACAGATACGCAGTATTTT.

The V call is TRBV5-5, the J call TRBJ2-2, with unresolved D. Germline V gene data show CDR1 as SGHKS and CDR2 as YYEKEE (reference sequence). Trimming cost V 0 bases and J 0 bases, with 9 bases left between them. CDR3 length equals 16 residues. CDR3 nucleotide sequence: TGTGCCAGCAGCTTGGCAGGCGGCCCGAACACCGGGGAGCTGTTTTTT. This codes for CASSLAGGPNTGELFF.

This clone was seen only once. The same CDR3 is also encoded by other DNA sequences in this sample. The chain carries TRBV11-2 and TRBJ2-7; TRBD1 matches 9 bases. Germline lookup yields CDR1 SGHAT and CDR2 FQNNGV. The CDR3 totals 14 residues. Germline trimming cut 6 bases from V and 2 bases from J; bases unmatched to any gene: 5. CDR3 in amino acids: CASSPGTGPYEQYF. The CDR3 DNA follows: TGTGCCAGCAGTCCCGGGACAGGGCCCTACGAGCAGTACTTC.

The chain carries TRBV19 and TRBJ2-2; 8 bases map to TRBD2. In germline, CDR1 is LNHDA, CDR2 SQIVND (reference sequence). The CDR3 is 13 residues long. V shed 4 bases, J shed 6 bases, and the junction held 1 base outside the gene matches. The CDR3 region is CASSTGGAGELFF. The DNA for the CDR3 is TGTGCCAGTAGTACCGGGGGGGCCGGGGAGCTGTTTTTT.

This clone has a single count. This chain joins TRBV28 and TRBJ1-5; TRBD1 agrees at 9 bases. Looked up from germline, CDR1 is MDHEN and CDR2 is SYDVKM. Trimming removed 8 bases from V and 3 bases from J; junction bases left unmatched: 14. The CDR3 sequence is 17 residues long. The CDR3 DNA follows: TGTGCCAGCGGGGGCCCACAGGGGGCGGGGGACAATCAGCCCCAGCATTTT. Translated: CASGGPQGAGDNQPQHF.

This clone was picked up one time. The gene calls are TRBV5-1 and TRBJ1-3; TRBD1 is a possible D gene (6 bases). The germline V gene encodes CDR1 SGHRS and CDR2 YFSETQ. V lost 0 bases, J lost 6 bases, and 13 bases lay in between. The CDR3 length is 15 residues. The DNA of the CDR3 is TGCGCCAGCAGCTTGGGAGACAGGTTGGAAAACACCATATATTTT. Translated: CASSLGDRLENTIYF. Supplemented by reference TRBV5-1 and TRBJ1-3, the full variable domain reads KAGVTQTPRYLIKTRGQQVTLSCSPISGHRSVSWYQQTPGQGLQFLFEYFSETQRNKGNFPGRFSGRQFSNSRSEMNVSTLELGDSALYLCASSLGDRLENTIYFGEGSWLTVV.

V usage is TRBV11-2 and J usage is TRBJ1-3; D unclear. V lost 4 bases, J lost 1 base, and 17 bases lay in between. The germline V gene has CDR1 SGHAT and CDR2 FQNNGV. The CDR3 covers 17 residues. The CDR3 nucleotides read TGTGCCAGCAGCTCCCTGGGCGGGAGAATTTCTGGAAACACCATATATTTT. As protein: CASSSLGGRISGNTIYF.

The genes are TRBV19 and TRBJ1-5; TRBD1 matches 9 bases. This CDR3 is built from 16 residues. The trim removed 5 bases at V and 6 bases at J, leaving 11 bases unmatched. Germline V CDR1 and CDR2: LNHDA, SQIVND (reference sequence). For the CDR3, the DNA is TGTGCCAGTAGTTCTATACAGGGGGCGAAGGGTCAGCCCCAGCATTTT. Amino acids: CASSSIQGAKGQPQHF.

This CDR3 is CASSELAGETQYF. CDR3 coding DNA: TGTGCCAGCAGCGAACTAGCGGGAGAGACCCAGTACTTC. J is TRBJ2-5 and V is TRBV9; 9 nucleotides agree with TRBD2. V shed 3 bases and J 4 bases; nucleotides not matched to a gene: 1. The CDR3 extends over 13 amino acids. From germline, CDR1 is SGDLS and CDR2 YYNGEE.

This clone has just a few counts. The chain recombines TRBV7-9 with TRBJ2-5; TRBD1 aligns across 7 bases. V dropped 11 bases and J dropped 1; count of bases not matched to a gene: 7. In germline, CDR1 is SEHNR, CDR2 FQNEAQ (reference sequence). The length of the CDR3 is 13 residues. The CDR3 is CAVPRDSQETQYF. Written as DNA, the CDR3 is TGTGCCGTTCCCCGGGACAGCCAAGAGACCCAGTACTTC.

The genes are TRBV7-2 and TRBJ1-1, with D perhaps matching TRBD1 (5 bases). Germline values: CDR1 SGHTA, CDR2 FQGNSA. V was clipped by 2 bases and J by 4 bases, with 8 bases between them. This CDR3 is 13 amino acids long. In DNA form, the CDR3 reads TGTGCCAGCAGCTTATCGCAGGGCACTGAAGCTTTCTTT. Its translation: CASSLSQGTEAFF.

The V gene is TRBV7-9, the J gene TRBJ1-4; 8 positions agree with TRBD1. Germline-derived CDR1 and CDR2 are SEHNR and FQNEAQ (reference sequence). The length of the CDR3 is 14 residues. J was trimmed by 8 bases and V by 2 bases; bases with no gene match: 4. This CDR3 reads CASSLRQGNEKLFF. Here the CDR3 DNA reads TGTGCCAGCAGCTTAAGACAGGGGAACGAAAAACTGTTTTTT.

V gene TRBV2 combines with J gene TRBJ2-2, with D unresolved. CDR3 length: 15 residues. V was pared by 6 bases and J by 1 base, with 12 bases between. Germline assignment: CDR1 SNHLY and CDR2 FYNNEI. The CDR3 nucleotides read TGTGCCAGCAGCCAAAAGGCAGGGAACACCGGGGAGCTGTTTTTT. Protein product: CASSQKAGNTGELFF.